Following are 4 T cell receptor beta chains from one sample sequenced in a study of shared clonotypes between healthy human individuals. Profiling relied on immunoSEQ multiplex PCR, and the TCRdb table lists in-frame clones only, not all of them. The data contain over a million clones, about 70% of them singletons. The sample comprised memory CD4+ T cells sorted from blood. Noted subset: CD45RA-negative fraction. The source is a young man in good health.

The chain uses TRBV15 and TRBJ2-7; either TRBD1 or TRBD2 may fit D (6 bases each). The CDR3 is 17 amino acids. Germline V CDR1 and CDR2: LNHNV, YYDKDF (reference sequence). Deletions cut 1 base from V and 1 base from J, with 17 bases between. Here the CDR3 reads CATSRAFLGGLSYEQYF. The CDR3 bases are TGTGCCACCAGCAGAGCATTCCTAGGGGGGCTTTCCTACGAGCAGTACTTC.

V usage is TRBV10-3 and J usage is TRBJ2-3, with unresolved D. Looked up from germline, CDR1 is ENHRY and CDR2 is SYGVKD. CDR3 length equals 16 residues. Trimming pared 6 bases from V and 3 bases from J, leaving 19 bases between. In DNA form, the CDR3 reads TGTGCCATCAGCCCGTTTGTCCCGTCGTCAACAGATACGCAGTATTTT. It codes for CAISPFVPSSTDTQYF.

The table lists this clone with a count of one. This rearrangement joins TRBV7-6 to TRBJ2-1; 10 positions match TRBD2. The V gene end was trimmed by 2 bases and the J gene end by 7 bases; junction bases not matched to a gene: 2. This CDR3 spans 14 amino acids. Germline values: CDR1 SGHVS, CDR2 FNYEAQ. The CDR3 DNA sequence: TGTGCCAGCAGCTTATCTAGCGGGGGAAATGAGCAGTTCTTC. It translates to CASSLSSGGNEQFF.

The chain carries TRBV6-1 and TRBJ2-7, with TRBD2 matching 7 bases. Unmatched junction bases numbered 4, after V lost 8 bases and J lost 3 bases. This CDR3 is 12 amino acids long. Germline CDR1 and CDR2: MNHNS and SASEGT. The DNA for the CDR3 is TGTGCCAGCGGGGGGGTACACTACGAGCAGTACTTC. It codes for CASGGVHYEQYF.